The entry that follows covers one T cell receptor beta chain sequence. This clonotype was counted ten times or more. Its antigen specificity is not known. No much larger clone is present one base from it, and per-base qualities are unavailable. Hyperthyroidism patients were newly diagnosed, had a disease duration of under 2 months, and were aged 18 to 65 years. Any patient with an uncontrolled infection, another autoimmune disease, pregnancy or lactation was excluded. Diagnoses relied on clinical symptoms, serum thyroxine and TRAb, thyroid ultrasound and orbital computed tomography. Blood from progressor patients was drawn when they were first diagnosed with hyperthyroidism, before any ophthalmopathy symptoms appeared. PBMCs were isolated from approximately 10 ml of fresh peripheral blood by Ficoll-Paque density gradient centrifugation. Progressor patients were initially diagnosed with Graves' hyperthyroidism and developed ophthalmopathy during follow-up. Total RNA was extracted with Trizol reagent, and quality was checked on an Agilent 2100 Bioanalyzer.

The data were obtained in a study of T cells in Graves' hyperthyroidism and ophthalmopathy (dated by TCRdb to the late 2010s). At the level of the whole study: Peripheral blood was collected at initial diagnosis, before any treatment. To identify distinguishing TCR V-J signatures, a discovery cohort of around 100 patients was used, comprising some 45 with Graves' ophthalmopathy and some 57 with stable Graves' hyperthyroidism. Prospective prediction of ophthalmopathy was tested in an independent validation cohort consisting of some 18 hyperthyroidism patients and some 17 patients who later progressed to ophthalmopathy. The roughly 99 discovery patients were divided at random into training and test sets in a 7:3 ratio. The study also compared thyroid tissue and blood T-cell repertoires from about six Graves' hyperthyroidism patients. Once sampling was done, hyperthyroidism patients were given methimazole at a starting dose of 30 mg daily, whereas ophthalmopathy patients were given high-dose intravenous methylprednisolone. According to the paper, TCR Vbeta CDR3 sequencing was carried out on 135 peripheral blood samples, which came from fewer than 50 ophthalmopathy, approximately 72 hyperthyroidism and roughly 17 progressor patients.

CDR1 is given as SEHNR and CDR2 as FQNEAQ, both from the germline V gene (reference sequence). The V and J ends are trimmed by 5 bases and 1 base, leaving 12 bases between them. From the cysteine through the phenylalanine, the CDR3 covers 15 amino acids. The DNA shown is the 45-base CDR3, in frame from base 1. Amplification of TCR beta CDR3 regions was carried out from RNA transcripts. The first round of RT-PCR for the TCR CDR3 was performed with the HTBI primer set and the Qiagen OneStep RT-PCR kit. Libraries were constructed in a second round of multiplex PCR, after which size selection and purification were performed. Paired-end sequencing of the libraries was performed with 100 bp reads on an Illumina HiSeq2000. The source study handled its data this way. SOAPnuke was used to process the raw data, with reads discarded if the reads contained adapters or uncalled bases, had a mean Phred below 15, or lacked an exact constant-primer or identifier match. High-quality paired reads were merged with COPE v1.2.5, and unique nucleotide sequences were defined as clonotypes. MiTCR v1.1 was used to align clonotypes to the IMGT TRBV, TRBD and TRBJ reference segments. Analysis was restricted to V-J combinations with a frequency above 0.0001, which covered 99.2% of repertoires. A TCS score was defined as the ratio of F50 (clonal expansion) to E x V (chaos), with BLOSUM62-based TCRdist applied between CDR3 peptides within each V-J. Welch's t-statistics and random forest reduced fewer than 550 V-J features to 10 to 15, which were used in a naive Bayes classifier (R e1071). TCRdb passed the public sequencing reads through fastp at Q25 and MiXCR, retaining productive beta sequences. Every distinct CDR3 protein forms one entry, paired with its most common genes and DNA. The V and J calls, along with clone size, are taken from TCRdb and not from the paper's own processing. For this sample the table gives some 250,000 distinct CDR3 sequences, of which around 15% were detected only once. The top ten hold around 30% of the sample.

Broad study findings and their caveats: Sample size was not statistically predetermined, and investigators were not blinded to group allocation. A model built on a 13 V-J signature distinguished ophthalmopathy from stable hyperthyroidism, reaching 85% to 90% sensitivity and around 81% specificity in cross-validation and 80%/75% in testing. During validation, the model predicted progression to ophthalmopathy a median of approximately 6.5 months ahead of onset, with approximately 71% sensitivity and under 85% specificity. Most expanded thyroid clonotypes (frequency above 0.001) were also found in blood, which suggests that blood repertoires may mirror thyroid immune responses.

The sequence came from a woman in her fifties or sixties with Graves' hyperthyroidism that later progressed to Graves' ophthalmopathy. Sequencing was done on a sample of blood. This chain joins TRBV7-9 to TRBJ1-5; TRBD1 is perhaps the D gene, given 5 matching bases. The CDR3 region reads CASSPWDGSNQPQHF. The base sequence is TGTGCCAGCAGCCCCTGGGACGGGAGCAATCAGCCCCAGCATTTT.